These 10 T cell receptor beta chains share one sample of origin, sequenced in a study of CD8 T cells in Susac syndrome. Random hexamers were used to reverse transcribe an amount of roughly 0.45 to 1 ug RNA. Each CDR3 protein gets one entry after TCRdb re-called the immunoSEQ multiplex PCR reads with MiXCR. The top ten hold over 0.1% of the sample, which has about 120,000 distinct CDR3 sequences, approximately 90% seen once. Specimen: CD8+ T cells from PBMCs. These receptors all come from a human donor in good health.

CDR3 coding DNA: TGTGCCAGCAGGGGACAGGGGCGGGATGAGCAGTTCTTC. This gives the protein CASRGQGRDEQFF. The rearrangement links TRBV6-2 or TRBV6-3 to TRBJ2-1; 10 bases fit TRBD1. The CDR3 extends over 13 amino acids. Germline V CDR1 and CDR2: MNHEY, SVGEGT. V lost 6 bases to trimming and J lost 8 bases; unmatched junction nucleotides: 4.

The chain recombines TRBV20-1 with TRBJ2-2; D possibly matches TRBD1 or TRBD2 (5 bases each). V was trimmed by 0 bases and J by 1 base, leaving 9 bases between them. Germline loops: CDR1 DFQATT, CDR2 SNEGSKA (reference sequence). The CDR3 has 15 amino acids. The DNA for the CDR3 is TGCAGTGCTAGAGAGGGGACGAGGAACACCGGGGAGCTGTTTTTT. Encoded protein: CSAREGTRNTGELFF.

The chain employs TRBV4-2 and TRBJ2-1; D not certain. V dropped 1 base and J dropped 9 bases, with 10 bases sitting between them. CDR1 is LGHNA and CDR2 is YNFKEQ in the germline V gene. There are 13 residues in the CDR3. In DNA, the CDR3 is TGTGCCAGCAGCCAAGCGGCTAGGAGTGAGCAGTTCTTC. Amino acids: CASSQAARSEQFF.

This chain joins TRBV14 and TRBJ2-2, with D maybe TRBD1 (7 bases). Deletions cut 7 bases from V and 7 bases from J, with 16 bases between. Germline V gene data show CDR1 as SGHDN and CDR2 as FVKESK. The CDR3 covers 14 residues. This CDR3 reads CASNRQGGIGELFF. The DNA of the CDR3 is TGTGCCAGCAACCGACAGGGCGGGATCGGGGAGCTGTTTTTT.

The genes are TRBV12-3 or TRBV12-4 and TRBJ1-1, with D unclear. CDR3 length: 12 residues. The CDR3 spells CAVRAANAEAFF. CDR3 DNA: TGTGCTGTAAGGGCAGCGAATGCTGAAGCTTTCTTT.

The chain is built from TRBV5-1 and TRBJ1-1, with no clear D. In germline, CDR1 is SGHRS, CDR2 YFSETQ. V was cut by 2 bases and J by 6 bases, with 11 bases left in between. CDR3 length: 13 residues. DNA of the CDR3: TGCGCCAGCAGCTTTGGCCAGTTCTCTGAAGCTTTCTTT. This sequence encodes CASSFGQFSEAFF.

The sample holds one count of this clonotype. The rearrangement uses TRBV6-2 or TRBV6-3 and TRBJ1-1; perhaps TRBD1 as D (6 bases). V lost 6 bases and J 0 bases, leaving 11 bases between the germline ends. CDR1 and CDR2 (germline): MNHEY, SVGEGT. The CDR3 loop spans 14 amino acids. CDR3 nucleotides: TGTGCCAGCAGCCCACAGGGCATGAACACTGAAGCTTTCTTT. Translating it yields CASSPQGMNTEAFF.

This chain joins TRBV2 and TRBJ1-5; D gene uncertain. The CDR3 totals 15 residues. CDR1 and CDR2 (germline): SNHLY, FYNNEI. The germline V and J ends were trimmed by 2 bases and 11 bases, with 19 bases remaining between them. CDR3 nucleotides: TGTGCCAGCAGTGAACCCTTGGCCCCCGTTTGGGCCCAGCATTTT. It yields the protein CASSEPLAPVWAQHF.

This chain joins TRBV9 and TRBJ1-2, with D perhaps TRBD1 (5 bases). V lost 4 bases to trimming and J lost 0 bases, with 13 bases between them. The CDR3 covers 15 residues. CDR1 is SGDLS, CDR2 YYNGEE, per germline. The CDR3 DNA is TGTGCCAGCAGCCCAACAGAGGGGACTAACTATGGCTACACCTTC. This codes for CASSPTEGTNYGYTF.

In its sample, this clonotype was seen a few times. The CDR3 sequence: CASSLSSMPYEQYF. CDR3 DNA: TGTGCCAGCAGCCTGAGCTCTATGCCCTACGAGCAGTACTTC. This chain connects TRBV7-2 to TRBJ2-7, with D hard to call. Looked up from germline, CDR1 is SGHTA and CDR2 is FQGNSA. V lost 5 bases and J lost 2, with 13 bases in between. The CDR3 loop spans 14 amino acids.